This TCR beta chain was found in a study of CXCR3-negative and CXCR3-positive naive CD8 T cells. General study results and limits: Unlike memory cells, which differed, naive CXCR3-negative and CXCR3-positive cells had similar TRBV-TRBJ usage. TRB CDR3 hydrophobicity was greater in CXCR3-positive naive cells than in CXCR3-negative naive cells. In both naive subsets diversity was comparably high, whereas memory CD8+ cells showed much lower diversity.

The germline CDR1 and CDR2 sequences are SSHAT and FNYEAQ (reference sequence). CDR3 length: 15 residues. Each TRB cDNA library was prepared by 5' RACE (with UMI labels). TCRdb re-called the 5' RACE reads and shows each CDR3 protein once, DNA omitted. Its listing shows about 84,000 distinct CDR3 sequences. Details on this clonotype: Antigen: not known.

The chain combines TRBV7-7 with TRBJ1-3; TCRdb reports TRBD1, a call that lacks DNA to check it against. Sequenced input: naive CXCR3+ CD8+ T cells from blood. Described subset: CD45RO-CCR7+CD27+CD95- naive CD8+ T cells expressing CXCR3 (TNR3+). The sequence was collected from a human donor in good health. Some clones in this sample may be carry-over from other donors' samples. CDR3 amino acids: CASSFGTGAGNTIYF.